These 20 T cell receptor beta chains came from one sample sequenced in a study of cytomegalovirus exposure and HLA in healthy donors. Both 60 Vbeta primers and 13 Jbeta primers went into the PCR. TCRdb's copy holds only in-frame clones and misses some; the assay was immunoSEQ multiplex PCR. Of approximately 120,000 clones listed, about 80% are singletons. Sequencing used PBMCs. Receptors were obtained from a woman aged 45 to 65 in good health and CMV-seropositive.

Concerning this clone: One end of the junction varies from germline; a read error may be responsible. The chain joins TRBV7-7 to TRBJ2-1; tentatively, D is TRBD2 (7 bases). Germline V gene lookup returns CDR1 SSHAT and CDR2 FNYEAQ (reference sequence). This CDR3 is 14 amino acids long. In nucleotides, the CDR3 is TGTGCTAGCAGCTTGGGGGGGCAAGCCAATGAGCAGTTCTTC. As protein: CASSLGGQANEQFF.

CDR3 in DNA: TGTGCCAGCAGCTTGGCTAGCGGGAGAGGTACGCAGTATTTT. As protein: CASSLASGRGTQYF. V gene TRBV5-8 combines with J gene TRBJ2-3, with 10 bases lining up with TRBD2. V shed 0 bases, J shed 8 bases, and the junction held 3 bases outside the gene matches. This CDR3 region has 14 residues. From germline, CDR1 is SGHTS and CDR2 YDEGEE.

This rearrangement joins TRBV9 to TRBJ2-7; 8 bases fit TRBD2. The CDR3 totals 13 residues. Per the germline V gene, CDR1 is SGDLS and CDR2 is YYNGEE. Unmatched junction bases numbered 3, after V lost 3 bases and J lost 4 bases. Here the CDR3 DNA reads TGTGCCAGCAGCGGGAGCGGGGGTTACGAGCAGTACTTC. This encodes CASSGSGGYEQYF.

The CDR3 nucleotides read TGCGCCAGCAGCTCATCAGGGGACGGGACTGAAGCTTTCTTT. Residues: CASSSSGDGTEAFF. This chain connects TRBV5-1 to TRBJ1-1, with TRBD1 as a possible D gene (6 bases). Germline V lookup: CDR1 SGHRS, CDR2 YFSETQ. This CDR3 is built from 14 residues. V was trimmed by 3 bases and J by 5 bases, leaving 14 bases between them.

This chain links TRBV14 with TRBJ2-2, with a tentative D call TRBD1 (6 bases). Germline V CDR1 and CDR2: SGHDN, FVKESK. Trimming pared 1 base from V and 0 bases from J, leaving 12 bases between. The CDR3 consists of 17 residues. This CDR3 is CASSQGMQGSNTGELFF. The DNA of the CDR3 is TGTGCCAGCAGCCAAGGAATGCAGGGGTCGAACACCGGGGAGCTGTTTTTT.

The V and J genes are TRBV5-1 and TRBJ2-5; TRBD2 matches at 9 bases. After removal of 6 bases from V and 2 bases from J, the junction contained 5 bases not matched to a gene. This CDR3 is 14 amino acids long. The germline V gene encodes CDR1 SGHRS and CDR2 YFSETQ. CDR3 in amino acids: CASTYLAGQETQYF. The CDR3 DNA is TGCGCCAGCACCTATCTAGCGGGGCAAGAGACCCAGTACTTC. Drawing the rest from reference TRBV5-1 and TRBJ2-5, the complete variable domain is KAGVTQTPRYLIKTRGQQVTLSCSPISGHRSVSWYQQTPGQGLQFLFEYFSETQRNKGNFPGRFSGRQFSNSRSEMNVSTLELGDSALYLCASTYLAGQETQYFGPGTRLLVL.

The J gene is TRBJ2-5, the V gene TRBV2; no clear D. There are 12 residues in the CDR3. The V gene's germline CDR1 is SNHLY and CDR2 FYNNEI. Trimming stripped 7 bases from V and 2 bases from J, with 8 bases between. In DNA, the CDR3 is TGTGCCAGCACCTGGCCACAAGAGACCCAGTACTTC. It specifies CASTWPQETQYF.

This clone was recorded a few times. This chain connects TRBV4-3 to TRBJ1-4; D gene ambiguous. CDR3 size: 18 residues. Germline lookup yields CDR1 LGHNA and CDR2 YSLEER. The V end was cut by 2 bases, the J end by 0 bases, with 16 bases between. The CDR3 here is CASSQYSHIRATNEKLFF. DNA for the CDR3: TGCGCCAGCAGCCAATACTCCCATATCCGTGCAACTAATGAAAAACTGTTTTTT.

The rearrangement joins TRBV5-4 to TRBJ2-2, with TRBD2 matching over 11 bases. J lost 5 bases, V lost 0 bases, and 3 bases had no gene match. Germline V gene lookup returns CDR1 SGHNT and CDR2 YYREEE (reference sequence). The CDR3 is made up of 16 amino acids. The CDR3 coding sequence is TGTGCCAGCAGCTTGGCAATAGCGGGAGGGACCGGGGAGCTGTTTTTT. This sequence encodes CASSLAIAGGTGELFF. The variable domain in full, completed from reference TRBV5-4 and TRBJ2-2, reads ETGVTQSPTHLIKTRGQQVTLRCSSQSGHNTVSWYQQALGQGPQFIFQYYREEENGRGNFPPRFSGLQFPNYSSELNVNALELDDSALYLCASSLAIAGGTGELFFGEGSRLTVL.

The chain uses TRBV30 and TRBJ1-6; TRBD1 is a possible D gene (6 bases). The CDR3 sequence is 16 residues long. Germline-derived CDR1 and CDR2 are GTSNPN and SVGIG (reference sequence). Trimming pared 5 bases from V and 0 bases from J, leaving 14 bases between. In DNA, the CDR3 is TGTGCCTGGCGGTCGAGGGGGAGCTCCTATAATTCACCCCTCCACTTT. Translation gives CAWRSRGSSYNSPLHF.

The chain carries TRBV7-3 and TRBJ1-2, with 7 bases fitting TRBD1. The V and J ends lost 2 bases and 3 bases, in that order; junction bases with no gene match: 0. The germline V gene encodes CDR1 SGHTA and CDR2 FQGTGA. The CDR3 is made up of 13 amino acids. CDR3 sequence: CASSLGTDYGYTF. CDR3 in DNA: TGTGCCAGCAGCTTAGGGACAGACTATGGCTACACCTTC.

This clone was seen a handful of times. The same CDR3 can be traced to other DNA sequences in this sample. The gene calls are TRBV5-1 and TRBJ2-5; D is unclear. CDR1 SGHRS and CDR2 YFSETQ come from the germline V gene. Trimming took 4 bases from V and 1 from J, leaving 2 bases between them. CDR3 length equals 11 residues. The CDR3 protein is CASSLQETQYF. The CDR3 nucleotides are TGCGCCAGCAGCCTCCAAGAGACCCAGTACTTC. Full variable domain (rest looked up from reference TRBV5-1 and TRBJ2-5): KAGVTQTPRYLIKTRGQQVTLSCSPISGHRSVSWYQQTPGQGLQFLFEYFSETQRNKGNFPGRFSGRQFSNSRSEMNVSTLELGDSALYLCASSLQETQYFGPGTRLLVL.

J is TRBJ2-7 and V is TRBV30; D remains ambiguous. CDR1 is GTSNPN and CDR2 is SVGIG in the germline V gene (reference sequence). The CDR3 extends over 13 amino acids. V was clipped by 3 bases and J by 2 bases, with 11 bases between them. The CDR3 is CAWRRIPPYEQYF. CDR3 coding DNA: TGTGCCTGGAGGCGGATCCCCCCCTACGAGCAGTACTTC.

The gene calls are TRBV5-1 and TRBJ2-3; TRBD2 matches at 15 bases. The germline CDR1 and CDR2 sequences are SGHRS and YFSETQ. V lost 2 bases to trimming and J lost 7 bases; unmatched junction nucleotides: 8. The CDR3 length is 17 residues. CDR3: CASSFEGTSGGLNTQYF. The DNA of the CDR3 is TGCGCCAGCAGCTTTGAAGGGACTAGCGGGGGGTTAAATACGCAGTATTTT.

This clone was seen a few times. This likely stems from a read error, as it lies one base from a far larger clone. This sample includes further DNA sequences coding for the same CDR3. The chain employs TRBV5-4 and TRBJ2-3; D may be TRBD1 (5 bases). V was pared by 4 bases and J by 2 bases, with 14 bases between. CDR3 length equals 15 residues. Germline V gene data show CDR1 as SGHNT and CDR2 as YYREEE (reference sequence). CDR3 nucleotides: TGTGCCAGCAGCCAAGTTCCAGGGCCCACAGATACGCAGTATTTT. It yields the protein CASSQVPGPTDTQYF.

J is TRBJ2-5 and V is TRBV5-1, with TRBD1 matching 11 bases. There are 17 residues in the CDR3. Germline assignment: CDR1 SGHRS and CDR2 YFSETQ. V dropped 4 bases and J dropped 3; count of bases not matched to a gene: 11. The DNA of the CDR3 is TGCGCCAGCAGCGAGCTCCCGGGACAGGGGGGGAAAGAGACCCAGTACTTC. Protein sequence: CASSELPGQGGKETQYF.

The CDR3 is CASSKVGLGAENTEAFF. The DNA for the CDR3 is TGTGCCAGCAGCAAGGTGGGGCTAGGGGCGGAGAACACTGAAGCTTTCTTT. V and J are TRBV9 and TRBJ1-1; tentative D call: TRBD1 (5 bases). CDR1 and CDR2 from the germline V gene are SGDLS and YYNGEE. The CDR3 spans 17 residues. Trimming stripped 4 bases from V and 1 base from J, with 20 bases between. The full variable domain, with the rest looked up from reference TRBV9 and TRBJ1-1, is DSGVTQTPKHLITATGQRVTLRCSPRSGDLSVYWYQQSLDQGLQFLIQYYNGEERAKGNILERFSAQQFPDLHSELNLSSLELGDSALYFCASSKVGLGAENTEAFFGQGTRLTVV.

The chain couples TRBV9 to TRBJ1-2; possibly TRBD1 for D (5 bases). The germline V and J ends were trimmed by 4 bases and 8 bases, with 18 bases remaining between them. Germline V lookup: CDR1 SGDLS, CDR2 YYNGEE. The CDR3 extends over 14 amino acids. CDR3 sequence reads: CASSPGRLQGGYTF. Here the CDR3 DNA reads TGTGCCAGCAGCCCTGGACGGCTCCAGGGAGGCTACACCTTC.

The V and J genes are TRBV5-1 and TRBJ1-2, with a weak D call TRBD1 (6 bases). CDR1 is SGHRS and CDR2 is YFSETQ in the germline V gene. CDR3 length equals 13 residues. V lost 3 bases and J lost 3, with 9 bases in between. CDR3 nucleotides: TGCGCCAGCAGCTGGGAGGGGGACTATGGCTACACCTTC. Translating gives CASSWEGDYGYTF.

This clone was detected a few times. The rearrangement uses TRBV5-4 and TRBJ2-1, with 7 bases lining up with TRBD2. The V gene's germline CDR1 is SGHNT and CDR2 YYREEE (reference sequence). The V and J ends lost 4 bases and 2 bases, in that order; junction bases with no gene match: 6. The CDR3 loop spans 15 amino acids. The CDR3 DNA reads TGTGCCAGCAGCCAATTCAGCGGGACCTACAATGAGCAGTTCTTC. Its translation: CASSQFSGTYNEQFF.